Following are 15 T cell receptor beta chains from one sample sequenced in a study of blood T cell repertoires in COVID-19. The method was immunoSEQ multiplex PCR; TCRdb's version includes in-frame clones alone and lacks a portion of them. The sample contains roughly 93,000 clones, around 86% of which appear only once. Sequencing used peripheral blood. The receptors originated from a human donor in a cohort sampled during active COVID-19.

This sequence joins TRBV15 and TRBJ1-5; a possible D gene is TRBD1 (5 bases). Germline-derived CDR1 and CDR2 are LNHNV and YYDKDF (reference sequence). The CDR3 runs to 15 residues. V lost 0 bases and J 6 bases, leaving 12 bases between the germline ends. The CDR3 protein is CATSREAQGFQPQHF. CDR3 DNA sequence: TGTGCCACCAGCAGAGAGGCCCAGGGATTTCAGCCCCAGCATTTT.

The genes are TRBV6-6 and TRBJ2-7; 11 nucleotides match TRBD2. Germline loops: CDR1 MNHNY, CDR2 SVGAGI (reference sequence). V gave up 4 bases and J gave up 4 bases; unmatched junction bases: 3. This CDR3 has 14 amino acids. CDR3 protein: CASSFGTSGYEQYF. CDR3 sequence (DNA): TGTGCCAGCAGTTTCGGGACTAGCGGATACGAGCAGTACTTC.

The rearrangement links TRBV28 to TRBJ2-7; 8 bases align to TRBD2. The CDR3 extends over 15 amino acids. CDR1 is MDHEN and CDR2 is SYDVKM in the germline V gene. J was trimmed by 3 bases and V by 4 bases; bases with no gene match: 8. The CDR3 DNA sequence: TGTGCCAGCAGTTCGCCAGCGGGAGCAAGCTACGAGCAGTACTTC. Its protein product is CASSSPAGASYEQYF.

This clone was counted between two and nine times. V gene TRBV30 combines with J gene TRBJ2-7; tentative D call: TRBD1 (5 bases). Trimming cost V 7 bases and J 2 bases, with 12 bases left between them. In germline, CDR1 is GTSNPN, CDR2 SVGIG (reference sequence). The CDR3 covers 12 residues. The CDR3 coding sequence is TGTGCCTTTAACAGGAATACCTACGAGCAGTACTTC. Its protein product is CAFNRNTYEQYF.

J is TRBJ2-1 and V is TRBV5-3, with D hard to call. TRBV5-3 is an ORF, with its function uncertain. V was shortened by 5 bases and J by 3 bases, with 12 bases between the two germline ends. CDR3 size: 14 residues. In nucleotides, the CDR3 is TGTGCCAGAAGGTGGCGGCAATTCTACAATGAGCAGTTCTTC. Its translation is CARRWRQFYNEQFF.

The rearrangement uses TRBV7-2 and TRBJ2-2; D gene uncertain. The CDR3 length is 14 residues. V was shortened by 5 bases and J by 0 bases, with 7 bases between the two germline ends. Germline V gives CDR1 SGHTA, CDR2 FQGNSA. CDR3 sequence: CASSRTANTGELFF. CDR3 DNA sequence: TGTGCCAGCAGCCGTACTGCGAACACCGGGGAGCTGTTTTTT. The whole variable domain, remainder taken from reference TRBV7-2 and TRBJ2-2, is GAGVSQSPSNKVTEKGKDVELRCDPISGHTALYWYRQSLGQGLEFLIYFQGNSAPDKSGLPSDRFSAERTGGSVSTLTIQRTQQEDSAVYLCASSRTANTGELFFGEGSRLTVL.

The J gene is TRBJ2-2, the V gene TRBV18, with D tentatively TRBD2 (5 bases). Trimming cost V 2 bases and J 0 bases, with 7 bases left between them. CDR1 and CDR2 from the germline V gene are KGHSH and LQKENI. The CDR3 sequence is 15 residues long. The CDR3 loop is CASSPWEPNTGELFF. CDR3 bases: TGTGCCAGCTCACCATGGGAGCCGAACACCGGGGAGCTGTTTTTT.

The chain recombines TRBV6-5 with TRBJ2-7, with TRBD1 identical over 9 bases. The CDR3 runs to 15 residues. Germline trimming cut 6 bases from V and 5 bases from J; bases unmatched to any gene: 11. Germline values: CDR1 MNHEY, CDR2 SVGAGI. The CDR3 sequence: CASRAQGTGINEQYF. The DNA of the CDR3 is TGTGCCAGCAGGGCCCAGGGGACAGGGATAAACGAGCAGTACTTC.

The chain joins TRBV2 to TRBJ1-5; 8 bases line up with TRBD1. V was clipped by 9 bases and J by 6 bases; unmatched bases: 10. Germline V CDR1 and CDR2: SNHLY, FYNNEI. The CDR3 runs to 14 residues. CDR3 bases: TGTGCCAGTAGAGGACAGGGCGAGGGTCAGCCCCAGCATTTT. This sequence encodes CASRGQGEGQPQHF.

The chain employs TRBV3-1 (or the pseudogene TRBV3-2) and TRBJ2-1, with 8 bases lining up with TRBD1. With 4 bases clipped from V and 5 bases from J, the junction kept 7 bases outside the gene matches. Germline values: CDR1 LGHDT, CDR2 YNNKEL (reference sequence). The CDR3 length is 15 residues. CDR3 in amino acids: CASSRSRDRNNEQFF. Written as DNA, the CDR3 is TGTGCCAGCAGCCGGAGTCGGGACAGGAACAATGAGCAGTTCTTC.

The genes are TRBV5-5 and TRBJ1-6; D is undetermined. The CDR3 runs to 17 residues. V lost 2 bases and J lost 0, with 12 bases in between. The germline gives CDR1 SGHKS, CDR2 YYEKEE (reference sequence). The DNA for the CDR3 is TGTGCCAGCAGCTTAAGAGCGAGCAGCTCCTATAATTCACCCCTCCACTTT. It yields the protein CASSLRASSSYNSPLHF.

J is TRBJ1-1 and V is TRBV5-1; unclear D gene. V was shortened by 4 bases and J by 1 base, with 17 bases between the two germline ends. The germline gives CDR1 SGHRS, CDR2 YFSETQ. The CDR3 has 16 residues. Here the CDR3 reads CASSPGEGGRNTEAFF. CDR3 DNA sequence: TGCGCCAGCAGCCCCGGGGAGGGTGGTAGGAACACTGAAGCTTTCTTT.

In its sample, this clone was seen once. The chain employs TRBV27 and TRBJ2-7; TRBD2 matches 7 bases. V shed 4 bases and J 6 bases; nucleotides not matched to a gene: 9. In germline, CDR1 is MNHEY, CDR2 SMNVEV (reference sequence). The CDR3 has 14 residues. CDR3 residues: CASSSSTGGAEQYF. The CDR3 nucleotides are TGTGCCAGCAGTTCCTCTACGGGGGGAGCCGAGCAGTACTTC.

The chain is built from TRBV21-1 and TRBJ2-7; the D call in the table, TRBD1, was not verified against the DNA. TRBV21-1 is flagged as a pseudogene. The CDR3 contains 14 residues. The CDR3 DNA reads as TGTGCCAGCAGCAAAGGACAGGGGGTTTACGAGCAGTACTTC. The encoded protein is CASSKGQGVYEQYF.

The CDR3 DNA sequence: TGTGCCATCAGTTGGCGGGAGCAGCAGTATTTT. The encoded protein is CAISWREQQYF. The chain joins TRBV10-3 to TRBJ2-3, with 7 bases fitting TRBD2. From germline, CDR1 is ENHRY and CDR2 SYGVKD. The length of the CDR3 is 11 residues. Trimming cost V 5 bases and J 11 bases; bases outside gene matches: 4.